This section outlines one T cell receptor (beta chain) sequence together with its context. The antigen is unknown. The data were obtained in a study of shared clonotypes between healthy human individuals. Study-level information: CD4 naive and memory got three plates each, CD8 naive two, CD8 memory one. Findings of the study overall: Apart from blood, nothing was sampled; tissue repertoires likely differ.

The test was conducted at deep level. Repertoires were generated with immunoSEQ multiplex PCR, while TCRdb's copy carries only in-frame clones and drops some. The table lists approximately 1,500,000 clones, 95% to 99% of them singletons. The CDR3 extends over 13 amino acids. Deletions cut 5 bases from V and 0 bases from J, with 7 bases between. CDR1 is SGHVS and CDR2 is FNYEAQ in the germline V gene. This receptor was identified in a man between 25 and 39 years old in good health. This sequence joins TRBV7-6 and TRBJ1-2; D gene ambiguous. What was sequenced was naive CD4+ T cells sorted from blood. Subset meaning: CD45RA+ positively selected. CDR3 sequence (DNA): TGTGCCAGCAGCCGGCCCACTAACTATGGCTACACCTTC. As protein: CASSRPTNYGYTF.